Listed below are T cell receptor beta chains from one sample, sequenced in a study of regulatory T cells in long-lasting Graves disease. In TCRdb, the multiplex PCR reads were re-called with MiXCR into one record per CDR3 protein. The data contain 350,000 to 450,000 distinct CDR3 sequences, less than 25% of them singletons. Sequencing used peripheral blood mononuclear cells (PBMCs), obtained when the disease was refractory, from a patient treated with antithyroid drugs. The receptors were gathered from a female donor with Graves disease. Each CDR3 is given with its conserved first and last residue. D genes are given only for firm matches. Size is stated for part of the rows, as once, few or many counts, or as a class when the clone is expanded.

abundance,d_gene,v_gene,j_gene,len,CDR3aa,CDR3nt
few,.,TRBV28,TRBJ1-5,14,CASSLASVYQPQHF,TGTGCCAGCAGTTTGGCTTCCGTATATCAGCCCCAGCATTTT
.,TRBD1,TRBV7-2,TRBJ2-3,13,CASSYTGGDTQYF,TGTGCCAGCAGTTACACAGGGGGAGATACGCAGTATTTT
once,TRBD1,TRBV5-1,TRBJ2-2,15,CASSNRDRVTGELFF,TGCGCCAGCAGCAACCGGGACAGGGTAACCGGGGAGCTGTTTTTT
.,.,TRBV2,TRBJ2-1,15,CASSETRGSYNEQFF,TGTGCCAGCAGCGAGACCCGGGGGTCCTACAATGAGCAGTTCTTC
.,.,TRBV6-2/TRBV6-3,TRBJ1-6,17,CASSYRTAADLWSPLHF,TGTGCCAGCAGTTACAGGACCGCCGCCGACCTTTGGTCACCCCTCCACTTT
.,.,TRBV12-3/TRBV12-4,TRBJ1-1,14,CASSYVRMNTEAFF,TGTGCCAGCAGTTATGTACGTATGAACACTGAAGCTTTCTTT
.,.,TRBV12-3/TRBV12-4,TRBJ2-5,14,CASRLSSAGETQYF,TGTGCCAGCCGTTTGTCGTCGGCGGGAGAGACCCAGTACTTC
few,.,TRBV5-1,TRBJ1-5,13,CASAPDSNQPQHF,TGCGCCAGCGCCCCGGACAGCAATCAGCCCCAGCATTTT
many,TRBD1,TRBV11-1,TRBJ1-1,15,CASRDDRVLNTEAFF,TGTGCCAGCAGAGACGACAGGGTCTTGAACACTGAAGCTTTCTTT
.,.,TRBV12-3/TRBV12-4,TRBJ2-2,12,CASSDRPGELFF,TGTGCCAGCAGTGACAGGCCCGGGGAGCTGTTTTTT
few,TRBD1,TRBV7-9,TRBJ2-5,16,CASSFPDRDLQETQYF,TGTGCCAGCAGCTTTCCGGACAGGGACTTACAAGAGACCCAGTACTTC
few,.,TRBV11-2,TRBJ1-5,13,CASSLRGAGPQHF,TGTGCCAGCAGCTTGAGGGGCGCGGGGCCCCAGCATTTT
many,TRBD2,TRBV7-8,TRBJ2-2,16,CASTPKPSGRAGELFF,TGTGCCAGCACCCCAAAACCTAGCGGGAGAGCCGGGGAGCTGTTTTTT
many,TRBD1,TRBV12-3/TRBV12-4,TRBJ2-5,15,CAGRPDRGLGETQYF,TGTGCCGGCAGACCGGACAGGGGGCTTGGGGAGACCCAGTACTTC
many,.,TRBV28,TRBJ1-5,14,CASIWGYSNQPQHF,TGTGCCAGCATCTGGGGGTATAGCAATCAGCCCCAGCATTTT
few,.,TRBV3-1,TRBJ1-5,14,CASSQDRKNQPQHF,TGTGCCAGCAGCCAAGATCGGAAAAATCAGCCCCAGCATTTT
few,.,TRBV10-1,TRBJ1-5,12,CASSDSGQPQHF,TGTGCCAGCAGCGACAGTGGCCAGCCCCAGCATTTT
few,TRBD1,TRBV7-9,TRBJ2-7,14,CASSTGTALYEQYF,TGTGCCAGCTCTACCGGGACAGCTCTCTACGAGCAGTACTTC
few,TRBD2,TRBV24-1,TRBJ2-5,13,CATSEGTKETQYF,TGTGCCACCAGTGAAGGGACTAAAGAGACCCAGTACTTC
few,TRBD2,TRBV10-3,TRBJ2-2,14,CAIRLAANTGELFF,TGTGCCATCCGACTAGCGGCAAACACCGGGGAGCTGTTTTTT
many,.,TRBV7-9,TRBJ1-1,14,CASSKQLMNTEAFF,TGTGCCAGCAGCAAACAGCTGATGAACACTGAAGCTTTCTTT
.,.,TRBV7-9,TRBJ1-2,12,CASDNGNYGYTF,TGTGCCAGCGACAATGGGAACTATGGCTACACCTTC
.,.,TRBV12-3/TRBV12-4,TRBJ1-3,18,CASSLDPHEGGSGNTIYF,TGTGCCAGCAGTTTGGACCCCCACGAAGGGGGCTCTGGAAACACCATATATTTT
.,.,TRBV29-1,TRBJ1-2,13,CSVGTGGAYGYTF,TGCAGCGTTGGAACCGGTGGGGCCTATGGCTACACCTTC
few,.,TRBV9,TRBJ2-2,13,CASSERGTGELFF,TGTGCCAGCAGCGAGAGGGGCACCGGGGAGCTGTTTTTT
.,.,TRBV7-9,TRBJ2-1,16,CASSSIRGGHYNEQFF,TGTGCCAGCAGCTCAATTCGAGGGGGGCACTACAATGAGCAGTTCTTC
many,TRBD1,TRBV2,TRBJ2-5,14,CASTNRGFVETQYF,TGTGCCAGCACAAACAGGGGCTTCGTAGAGACCCAGTACTTC
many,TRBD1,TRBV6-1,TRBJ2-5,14,CASSVGQGAETQYF,TGTGCCAGCAGTGTGGGACAGGGGGCAGAGACCCAGTACTTC
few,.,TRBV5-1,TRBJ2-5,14,CASSLVGGEETQYF,TGCGCCAGCAGCTTGGTCGGCGGAGAAGAGACCCAGTACTTC
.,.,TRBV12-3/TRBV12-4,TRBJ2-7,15,CASSSTGTLTYEQYF,TGTGCCAGCAGCTCTACGGGGACATTGACCTACGAGCAGTACTTC
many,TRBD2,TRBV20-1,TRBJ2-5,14,CSARGGGPQETQYF,TGCAGTGCTAGAGGGGGGGGACCCCAAGAGACCCAGTACTTC
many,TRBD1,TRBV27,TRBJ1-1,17,CASSFHPTGSMNTEAFF,TGTGCCAGCAGTTTCCATCCGACAGGGTCCATGAACACTGAAGCTTTCTTT
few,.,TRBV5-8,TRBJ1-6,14,CASSKTPPNSPLHF,TGTGCCAGCAGCAAGACACCGCCGAATTCACCCCTCCACTTT
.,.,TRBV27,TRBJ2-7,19,CASRPLQPASRVSSYEQYF,TGTGCCAGCAGACCGCTACAACCGGCTAGTCGGGTGAGCTCCTACGAGCAGTACTTC
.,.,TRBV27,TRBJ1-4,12,CASRSPTEKLFF,TGTGCCAGCAGATCCCCAACCGAAAAACTGTTTTTT
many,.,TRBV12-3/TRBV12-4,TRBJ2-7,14,CASSAGTEAYEQYF,TGTGCCAGCAGTGCCGGGACTGAGGCCTACGAGCAGTACTTC
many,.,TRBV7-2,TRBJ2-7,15,CASSSPGRLFYEQYF,TGTGCCAGCAGCTCGCCGGGTAGACTATTTTACGAGCAGTACTTC